The rows below give T cell receptor beta chains drawn from one sample of a study of T-cell reconstitution after alpha-beta-depleted transplantation in children. TCRdb itself ran the PCR reads through MiXCR, one entry per CDR3 protein. In the table there are approximately 170,000 distinct CDR3 sequences, 8.5% to 14% of which are singletons. The source material was PBMCs, sampled before TCRalphabeta/CD19-depleted stem cell transplant. These receptors were collected from a boy aged 2 to 10 with acute myeloid leukemia, due to receive a stem cell transplant. CDR3s include the opening cysteine and the closing phenylalanine or tryptophan. A D gene is named only where the DNA matches it firmly. The size entry gives once, few, many or a size class.

len: 15; d_gene: -; v_gene: TRBV10-3; abundance: many; j_gene: TRBJ1-2; CDR3aa: CAISESRGDFYGYTF; CDR3nt: TGTGCCATCAGTGAGTCAAGGGGGGATTTCTATGGCTACACCTTC
len: 14; d_gene: -; v_gene: TRBV7-3; abundance: many; j_gene: TRBJ2-1; CDR3aa: CASSSRQGNNEQFF; CDR3nt: TGTGCCAGCAGCAGCAGGCAGGGAAACAATGAGCAGTTCTTC
len: 17; d_gene: TRBD1; v_gene: TRBV27; abundance: many; j_gene: TRBJ2-6; CDR3aa: CASSLGTGVSGANVLTF; CDR3nt: TGTGCCAGCAGTCTCGGGACAGGCGTCTCTGGGGCCAACGTCCTGACTTTC
len: 14; d_gene: -; v_gene: TRBV2; abundance: many; j_gene: TRBJ2-2; CDR3aa: CASIRDRSGGELFF; CDR3nt: TGTGCCAGCATCAGGGACCGGTCGGGCGGGGAGCTGTTTTTT
len: 18; d_gene: -; v_gene: TRBV5-1; abundance: many; j_gene: TRBJ2-4; CDR3aa: CASSLEASGTLAKNIQYF; CDR3nt: TGCGCCAGCAGCTTGGAGGCTTCAGGGACATTAGCCAAAAACATTCAGTACTTC
len: 14; d_gene: -; v_gene: TRBV6-5; abundance: many; j_gene: TRBJ2-3; CDR3aa: CASSSSLATDTQYF; CDR3nt: TGTGCCAGCAGTTCCTCGTTGGCCACAGATACGCAGTATTTT
len: 15; d_gene: TRBD1; v_gene: TRBV24-1; abundance: many; j_gene: TRBJ2-1; CDR3aa: CATSDARTGDNEQFF; CDR3nt: TGTGCCACCAGTGATGCCAGGACAGGGGACAATGAGCAGTTCTTC
len: 11; d_gene: -; v_gene: TRBV12-3/TRBV12-4; abundance: many; j_gene: TRBJ2-7; CDR3aa: CASSSGDEQYF; CDR3nt: TGTGCCAGCAGCTCGGGGGACGAGCAGTACTTC
len: 16; d_gene: TRBD2; v_gene: TRBV20-1; abundance: many; j_gene: TRBJ2-1; CDR3aa: CSASGLSGRDYNEQFF; CDR3nt: TGCAGTGCTAGTGGATTGAGCGGGAGGGACTACAATGAGCAGTTCTTC
len: 12; d_gene: -; v_gene: TRBV12-3/TRBV12-4; abundance: many; j_gene: TRBJ1-5; CDR3aa: CASSIGGQPQHF; CDR3nt: TGTGCCAGCAGCATAGGGGGACAGCCCCAGCATTTT
len: 12; d_gene: -; v_gene: TRBV7-8; abundance: many; j_gene: TRBJ1-6; CDR3aa: CASSSLGSPLHF; CDR3nt: TGTGCCAGCAGCTCTTTGGGCTCACCCCTCCACTTT
len: 14; d_gene: TRBD2; v_gene: TRBV12-3/TRBV12-4; abundance: many; j_gene: TRBJ2-1; CDR3aa: CASLKAGGISEQFF; CDR3nt: TGTGCCAGTCTAAAGGCGGGAGGGATTTCAGAGCAGTTCTTC